These 21 T cell receptor beta chains were sequenced from one sample in a study of PD-L1 blockade in urothelial cancer (dated by TCRdb to 2015 to 2018). The library was obtained by the immunoSEQ multiplex PCR assay. TCRdb stores this immuneACCESS table with in-frame sequences only. Part of the clones is absent; in the studies checked, under half of the shortfall reflects unresolved V genes, and no reason is known for the rest. Here the sample has tens of thousands of clones; around 87% occur a single time. The ten largest clonotypes hold roughly 3.1% of the sample. This sample comprised PBMCs, obtained around atezolizumab (anti-PD-L1) treatment. These receptors were obtained from a man in his fifties with urothelial cancer.

This sequence joins TRBV5-1 and TRBJ1-5, with 8 bases lining up with TRBD1. The junction had 5 bases not matched to a gene; V was cut back by 4 bases and J by 5 bases. The CDR3 length is 14 residues. Germline CDR1 SGHRS, CDR2 YFSETQ. The CDR3 here is CASSTGQGDQPQHF. The CDR3 DNA sequence: TGCGCCAGCAGCACCGGACAGGGAGATCAGCCCCAGCATTTT. The full variable domain, its missing parts supplied by reference TRBV5-1 and TRBJ1-5, is KAGVTQTPRYLIKTRGQQVTLSCSPISGHRSVSWYQQTPGQGLQFLFEYFSETQRNKGNFPGRFSGRQFSNSRSEMNVSTLELGDSALYLCASSTGQGDQPQHFGDGTRLSIL.

The rearrangement uses TRBV6-5 and TRBJ1-1; D remains ambiguous. In germline, CDR1 is MNHEY, CDR2 SVGAGI. V was shortened by 4 bases and J by 4 bases, with 10 bases between the two germline ends. The CDR3 is 13 residues long. This chain's CDR3 is CASSSGVGTEAFF. The DNA for the CDR3 is TGTGCCAGCAGTTCGGGAGTTGGCACTGAAGCTTTCTTT.

The V call is TRBV4-1, the J call TRBJ2-2, with TRBD2 matching 10 bases. This CDR3 comprises 15 residues. Per germline, CDR1 MGHRA and CDR2 YSYEKL. Germline trimming cut 4 bases from V and 6 bases from J; bases unmatched to any gene: 5. CDR3 residues: CASSRGTSVSGELFF. The CDR3 DNA reads as TGCGCCAGCAGCCGCGGGACTAGCGTTTCCGGGGAGCTGTTTTTT.

The CDR3 here is CASSAAGSSNQPQHF. The CDR3 DNA reads as TGTGCCAGCAGTGCGGCGGGGAGTAGCAATCAGCCCCAGCATTTT. The gene calls are TRBV25-1 and TRBJ1-5; D gene ambiguous. There are 15 residues in the CDR3. V lost 4 bases to trimming and J lost 0 bases, with 10 bases between them. Germline V gives CDR1 MGHDK, CDR2 SYGVNS.

This clone has a single count. The V call is TRBV5-1, the J call TRBJ1-4; a possible D gene is TRBD1 (6 bases). The CDR3 consists of 13 residues. V was clipped by 4 bases and J by 6 bases, with 10 bases between them. The germline CDR1 and CDR2 sequences are SGHRS and YFSETQ. The CDR3 region has the DNA TGCGCCAGCAGCGTCAGGGGTGATGAAAAACTGTTTTTT. It specifies CASSVRGDEKLFF.

CDR3 sequence: CASSQDPRSPSPYEQYF. CDR3 bases: TGTGCCAGCAGCCAAGATCCCCGGAGCCCGAGCCCCTACGAGCAGTACTTC. V gene TRBV14 combines with J gene TRBJ2-7, with D uncertain. Germline CDR1 is SGHDN and CDR2 is FVKESK. The CDR3 is 17 amino acids. V lost 0 bases to trimming and J lost 2 bases, with 17 bases between them. Full variable domain (outside the CDR3, taken from reference TRBV14 and TRBJ2-7): EAGVTQFPSHSVIEKGQTVTLRCDPISGHDNLYWYRRVMGKEIKFLLHFVKESKQDESGMPNNRFLAERTGGTYSTLKVQPAELEDSGVYFCASSQDPRSPSPYEQYFGPGTRLTVT.

The gene calls are TRBV15 and TRBJ2-1; TRBD2 matches at 7 bases. Germline V gives CDR1 LNHNV, CDR2 YYDKDF (reference sequence). This CDR3 has 14 residues. With V trimmed by 1 base and J by 9 bases, 6 bases remained unmatched. The CDR3 region has the DNA TGTGCCACCAGCAGAGCTGCGGGAGTGGGTGAGCAGTTCTTC. Amino acids: CATSRAAGVGEQFF.

The chain joins TRBV19 to TRBJ2-7; 10 nucleotides line up with TRBD1. The ends lost 5 bases at V and 4 bases at J; junction bases unmatched: 5. The germline V gene has CDR1 LNHDA and CDR2 SQIVND (reference sequence). The CDR3 is made up of 14 amino acids. The CDR3 loop is CASSPRQGAYEQYF. The CDR3 DNA is TGTGCCAGTAGTCCTCGACAGGGGGCGTACGAGCAGTACTTC.

The chain carries TRBV28 and TRBJ1-5; TRBD1 matches at 12 bases. The CDR3 is 15 residues long. CDR1 is MDHEN, CDR2 SYDVKM, per germline. Trimming at V came to 8 bases and at J to 7 bases, leaving 9 bases not matched to a gene. The CDR3, as DNA: TGTGCCAGCCTGGCCCGGGACAGGGGGCGACAGCCCCAGCATTTT. This sequence encodes CASLARDRGRQPQHF. Looking up the rest from reference TRBV28 and TRBJ1-5 gives the full variable domain: DVKVTQSSRYLVKRTGEKVFLECVQDMDHENMFWYRQDPGLGLRLIYFSYDVKMKEKGDIPEGYSVSREKKERFSLILESASTNQTSMYLCASLARDRGRQPQHFGDGTRLSIL.

The rearrangement links TRBV2 to TRBJ2-3; 9 nucleotides line up with TRBD1. J gave up 6 bases and V 6 bases, and 7 bases lay outside the gene matches. The CDR3 extends over 14 amino acids. The germline CDR1 and CDR2 sequences are SNHLY and FYNNEI. The CDR3 is CASSYRGLWDTQYF. CDR3 DNA sequence: TGTGCCAGCAGCTACAGGGGGCTTTGGGATACGCAGTATTTT.

The V gene is TRBV18, the J gene TRBJ1-5; D is possibly TRBD1 (6 bases). The CDR3 totals 16 residues. CDR1 and CDR2 from the germline V gene are KGHSH and LQKENI. Trimming shortened V by 6 bases and J by 1 base, and 16 bases separated the two germline ends. CDR3 in DNA: TGTGCCAGCTCTTCCGGACCCCAGGGGAGCAATCAGCCCCAGCATTTT. Translating it yields CASSSGPQGSNQPQHF.

This clone has just a few counts. The CDR3 DNA reads TGTGCCAGCAGCGAACCACAGGGGTGGGACACTGAAGCTTTCTTT. Its protein is CASSEPQGWDTEAFF. The chain is built from TRBV9 and TRBJ1-1; 7 positions agree with TRBD1. The CDR3 has 15 residues. Germline loops: CDR1 SGDLS, CDR2 YYNGEE. Trimming cost V 3 bases and J 3 bases; bases outside gene matches: 8.

This clone was found a few times. This rearrangement joins TRBV7-2 to TRBJ1-1, with unresolved D. V shed 2 bases and J shed 0 bases, with 10 bases lying between them. The CDR3 has 15 residues. Germline V gene lookup returns CDR1 SGHTA and CDR2 FQGNSA. Here the CDR3 reads CASSLMADMNTEAFF. CDR3 coding DNA: TGTGCCAGCAGCTTAATGGCAGATATGAACACTGAAGCTTTCTTT.

The rearrangement joins TRBV15 to TRBJ2-2; 12 bases are a match to TRBD2. Germline V gives CDR1 LNHNV, CDR2 YYDKDF (reference sequence). Trimming removed 2 bases from V and 6 bases from J; junction bases left unmatched: 1. The CDR3 is made up of 15 amino acids. The CDR3 DNA follows: TGTGCCACCAGCAGACTAGCGGGAGGGCCCGGGGAGCTGTTTTTT. Protein: CATSRLAGGPGELFF.

The V gene is TRBV4-2, the J gene TRBJ1-1, with TRBD1 matching over 7 bases. Germline CDR1 LGHNA, CDR2 YNFKEQ. The CDR3 sequence is 15 residues long. V lost 6 bases and J lost 4; bases outside the gene matches: 11. The CDR3 coding sequence is TGTGCCAGCAGTCTTGTGAGGGGGCAGGGCACTGAAGCTTTCTTT. It codes for CASSLVRGQGTEAFF.

The V and J genes are TRBV5-1 and TRBJ2-6; D gene uncertain. There are 14 residues in the CDR3. Germline V gene sequence: CDR1 SGHRS, CDR2 YFSETQ. The V end was cut by 2 bases, the J end by 3 bases, with 6 bases between. This CDR3 is CASSFASGANVLTF. CDR3 nucleotide sequence: TGCGCCAGCAGCTTTGCCAGTGGGGCCAACGTCCTGACTTTC.

This clone appeared once. The chain joins TRBV5-5 to TRBJ2-7; 7 positions agree with TRBD1. With 4 bases clipped from V and 0 bases from J, the junction kept 10 bases outside the gene matches. The CDR3 spans 16 residues. Germline assignment: CDR1 SGHKS and CDR2 YYEKEE (reference sequence). The CDR3, as DNA: TGTGCCAGCAGCACCCAGACAGGGCTGAGCTCCTACGAGCAGTACTTC. The encoded protein is CASSTQTGLSSYEQYF.

The chain couples TRBV15 to TRBJ1-5, with 8 bases matching TRBD1. The CDR3 is 20 residues long. The junction had 17 bases not matched to a gene; V was cut back by 4 bases and J by 0 bases. CDR1 and CDR2 from the germline V gene are LNHNV and YYDKDF (reference sequence). In DNA, the CDR3 is TGTGCCACCAGCAATCTCGGACAGGGAGAAATTGCCTATAGCAATCAGCCCCAGCATTTT. This translates into CATSNLGQGEIAYSNQPQHF.

The rearrangement joins TRBV10-3 to TRBJ1-4; D is possibly TRBD1 (5 bases). The CDR3 totals 13 residues. V was pared by 3 bases and J by 8 bases, with 10 bases between. Germline V gene sequence: CDR1 ENHRY, CDR2 SYGVKD. The CDR3 region is CAISEGAKEKLFF. Here the CDR3 DNA reads TGTGCCATCAGTGAAGGGGCGAAGGAAAAACTGTTTTTT.

The chain is built from TRBV12-5 and TRBJ2-1; 8 bases are a match to TRBD1. The CDR3 has 15 residues. Germline V CDR1 and CDR2: LGHNT, FRNRAP. The trim removed 7 bases at V and 3 bases at J, leaving 8 bases unmatched. CDR3 sequence: CASALPQGGYNEQFF. CDR3 DNA: TGTGCTAGTGCCCTCCCACAGGGGGGCTACAATGAGCAGTTCTTC.

This clone was detected once. The chain joins TRBV6-4 to TRBJ2-1; D may be TRBD1 (5 bases). Trimming took 0 bases from V and 6 from J, leaving 12 bases between them. The CDR3 is 15 residues long. Germline-derived CDR1 and CDR2 are MRHNA and SNTAGT. The CDR3 reads CASSDSARVSNEQFF. CDR3 bases: TGTGCCAGCAGTGACTCTGCCAGGGTATCCAATGAGCAGTTCTTC.